This entry lists 7 T cell receptor beta chains sequenced from one sample in a study of response to subunit inactivated influenza vaccine. One entry per CDR3 protein results from TCRdb running MiXCR on the RT-PCR reads. The sample lists 650,000 to 850,000 distinct CDR3 sequences, roughly 14% occurring once. The sample was PBMCs from blood, taken 14 to 15 days before vaccination. The receptors stem from a man aged 50 to 60 who received an inactivated influenza vaccine.

This clonotype came up a few times. The CDR3: CASSQAEGQGSTEAFF. The CDR3 DNA follows: TGCGCCAGCAGCCAAGCAGAGGGGCAAGGGAGCACTGAAGCTTTCTTT. J is TRBJ1-1 and V is TRBV4-3; TRBD1 is a possible D gene (5 bases). V was clipped by 1 base and J by 4 bases, with 16 bases between them. This CDR3 spans 16 amino acids. Germline loops: CDR1 LGHNA, CDR2 YSLEER.

The J gene is TRBJ2-7, the V gene TRBV10-3; 15 nucleotides line up with TRBD2. This CDR3 contains 16 residues. V lost 2 bases and J lost 1; bases outside the gene matches: 0. Germline CDR1 and CDR2: ENHRY and SYGVKD. DNA of the CDR3: TGTGCCATCAGTGAGGGGACTAGCGGGAGGTCCTACGAGCAGTACTTC. Protein product: CAISEGTSGRSYEQYF.

The V gene is TRBV3-1, the J gene TRBJ2-7, with D perhaps TRBD2 (5 bases). CDR3 size: 14 residues. Germline V lookup: CDR1 LGHDT, CDR2 YNNKEL (reference sequence). Trimming cost V 4 bases and J 2 bases, with 12 bases left between them. The CDR3 DNA reads TGTGCCAGCAGCCTAGAGGGAATAACCTACGAGCAGTACTTC. Its protein is CASSLEGITYEQYF.

This clonotype was seen a handful of times. This rearrangement joins TRBV4-1 to TRBJ1-2; TRBD1 is a possible D gene (5 bases). The CDR3 extends over 14 amino acids. V lost 0 bases to trimming and J lost 6 bases, with 11 bases between them. Germline CDR1 reads MGHRA; CDR2 reads YSYEKL. The CDR3 nucleotides read TGCGCCAGCAGCCAAGATCGTACGGGGGATGGCTACACCTTC. As protein: CASSQDRTGDGYTF.

The V call is TRBV7-9, the J call TRBJ2-7, with 7 bases identical to TRBD1. The CDR3 contains 13 residues. CDR1 is SEHNR and CDR2 is FQNEAQ in the germline V gene (reference sequence). V gave up 4 bases and J gave up 5 bases; unmatched junction bases: 5. DNA of the CDR3: TGTGCCAGCAGCTCAGGACAGGCGAACGAGCAGTACTTC. Amino acid sequence: CASSSGQANEQYF.

This clonotype has a handful of counts. This chain joins TRBV7-9 and TRBJ2-1; D gene uncertain. V lost 4 bases and J 4 bases, leaving 17 bases between the germline ends. In germline, CDR1 is SEHNR, CDR2 FQNEAQ (reference sequence). The CDR3 has 16 amino acids. CDR3 loop: CASSSIALLGYNEQFF. The CDR3 DNA reads as TGTGCCAGCAGCTCCATCGCCTTACTGGGATACAATGAGCAGTTCTTC.

This chain connects TRBV6-2 or TRBV6-3 to TRBJ1-1, with no clear D. Germline CDR1 reads MNHEY; CDR2 reads SVGEGT. The CDR3 is made up of 13 amino acids. V was clipped by 0 bases and J by 7 bases, with 9 bases between them. In DNA form, the CDR3 reads TGTGCCAGCAGTTACTCCTTGGGGTTTGAAGCTTTCTTT. Translating it yields CASSYSLGFEAFF.